This T cell receptor beta chain was found in a study of blood T cell repertoires in COVID-19. Background on the study: Material from acute and convalescent COVID-19 was sourced from the United States, Italy and Spain. From T cells, B-cell-depleted T cells, or PBMCs came the material, which was cDNA or gDNA.

Germline V gene data show CDR1 as SGHTA and CDR2 as FQGNSA. The CDR3 spans 14 residues. The ends lost 9 bases at V and 10 bases at J; junction bases unmatched: 10. Per the original methods: Using reference gene primer amplification, nucleated cell counts were estimated. Some clones are missing from TCRdb's copy, which holds only in-frame ones; the method was immunoSEQ multiplex PCR. D and trimming come from the DNA, and the V and J calls and clone size come from that table. The data contain about 220,000 clones, 70% to 90% of them singletons. This TCR was recovered from a woman aged 25 to 45 who had recovered from COVID-19. The material sequenced was peripheral blood. J is TRBJ2-1 and V is TRBV7-2; 12 bases map to TRBD2. The CDR3 here is CASSRLAGAWEQFF. Here the CDR3 DNA reads TGTGCCAGTTCGAGACTAGCGGGAGCATGGGAGCAGTTCTTC.